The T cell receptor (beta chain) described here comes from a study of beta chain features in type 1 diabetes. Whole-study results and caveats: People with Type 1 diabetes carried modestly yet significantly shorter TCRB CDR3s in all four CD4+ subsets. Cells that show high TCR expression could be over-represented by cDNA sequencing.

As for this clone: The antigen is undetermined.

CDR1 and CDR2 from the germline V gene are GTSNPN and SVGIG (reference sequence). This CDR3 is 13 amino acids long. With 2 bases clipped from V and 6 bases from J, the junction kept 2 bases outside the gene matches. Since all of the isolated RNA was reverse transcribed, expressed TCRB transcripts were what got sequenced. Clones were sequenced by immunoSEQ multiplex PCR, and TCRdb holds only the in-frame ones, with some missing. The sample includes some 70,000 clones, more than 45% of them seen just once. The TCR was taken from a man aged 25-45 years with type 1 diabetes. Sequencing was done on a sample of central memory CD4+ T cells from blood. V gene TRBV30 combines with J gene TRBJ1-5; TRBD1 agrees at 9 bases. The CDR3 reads CAWSSTGGQPQHF. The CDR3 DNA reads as TGTGCCTGGAGTTCGACAGGGGGTCAGCCCCAGCATTTT.